This T cell receptor (beta chain) was obtained from a study of OX40 agonist ivuxolimab in advanced cancers. For this clone: Other nucleotide sequences in the sample specify the same CDR3.

Generated by immunoSEQ multiplex PCR, the TCRdb table keeps only in-frame clones and is missing some. The sample lists roughly 92,000 clones, 91% occurring once. Germline V gene data show CDR1 as MRHNA and CDR2 as SNTAGT. V lost 6 bases to trimming and J lost 1 base; unmatched junction nucleotides: 5. The CDR3 is 14 amino acids. The sequences come from CD4+ or CD8+ T cells sorted from blood, collected in a trial of the OX40 agonist ivuxolimab. The receptor comes from an adult with an advanced solid tumor such as melanoma, head and neck, liver or kidney cancer. V gene TRBV6-4 combines with J gene TRBJ1-1; the match to TRBD1 covers 7 bases. CDR3: CASRPGQENTEAFF. As DNA, the CDR3 is TGTGCCAGCAGACCTGGACAGGAGAACACTGAAGCTTTCTTT.